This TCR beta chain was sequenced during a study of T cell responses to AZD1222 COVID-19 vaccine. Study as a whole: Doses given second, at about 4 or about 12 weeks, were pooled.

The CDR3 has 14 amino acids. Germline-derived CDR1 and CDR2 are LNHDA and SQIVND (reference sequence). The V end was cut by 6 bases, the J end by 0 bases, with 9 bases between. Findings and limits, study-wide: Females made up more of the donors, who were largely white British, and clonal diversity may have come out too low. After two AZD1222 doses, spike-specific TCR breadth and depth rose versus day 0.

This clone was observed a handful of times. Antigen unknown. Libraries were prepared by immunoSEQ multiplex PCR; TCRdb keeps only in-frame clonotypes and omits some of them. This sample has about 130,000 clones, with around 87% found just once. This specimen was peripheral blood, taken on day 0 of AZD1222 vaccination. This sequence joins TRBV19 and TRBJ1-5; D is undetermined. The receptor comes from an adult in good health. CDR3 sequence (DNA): TGTGCCAGTAGCCTTTTTAATAGCAATCAGCCCCAGCATTTT. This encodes CASSLFNSNQPQHF.